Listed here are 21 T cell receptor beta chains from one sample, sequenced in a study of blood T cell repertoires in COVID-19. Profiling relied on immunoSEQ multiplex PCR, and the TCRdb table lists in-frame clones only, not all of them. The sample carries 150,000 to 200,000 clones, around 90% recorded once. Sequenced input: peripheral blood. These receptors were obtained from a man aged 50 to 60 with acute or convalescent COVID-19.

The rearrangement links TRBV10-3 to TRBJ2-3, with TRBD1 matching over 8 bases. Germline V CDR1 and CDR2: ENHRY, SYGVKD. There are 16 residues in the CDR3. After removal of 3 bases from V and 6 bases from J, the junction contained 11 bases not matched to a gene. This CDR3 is CAISEDRGKKVDTQYF. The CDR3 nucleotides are TGTGCCATCAGTGAAGACAGGGGCAAAAAAGTGGATACGCAGTATTTT.

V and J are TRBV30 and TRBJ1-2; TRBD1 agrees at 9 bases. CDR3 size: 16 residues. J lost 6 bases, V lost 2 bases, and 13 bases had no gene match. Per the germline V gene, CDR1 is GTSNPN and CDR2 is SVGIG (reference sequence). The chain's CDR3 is CAWSPPDRGEVHGYTF. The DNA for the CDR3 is TGTGCCTGGAGTCCTCCGGACAGGGGTGAAGTTCATGGCTACACCTTC.

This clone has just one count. Here the CDR3 reads CASSFQGTKNIQYF. The CDR3 region has the DNA TGCGCCAGCAGCTTTCAGGGGACCAAAAACATTCAGTACTTC. The chain recombines TRBV5-1 with TRBJ2-4, with a tentative D call TRBD1 (6 bases). V gave up 2 bases and J gave up 2 bases, with 8 bases separating them. This CDR3 region has 14 residues. Germline CDR1 reads SGHRS; CDR2 reads YFSETQ.

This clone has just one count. In DNA, the CDR3 is TGTGCCAGCAGCTTAACATGGGGTCTTCGGGGACAGGGTCGCTCACCCCTCCACTTT. Translating gives CASSLTWGLRGQGRSPLHF. The rearrangement links TRBV7-2 to TRBJ1-6; 9 positions agree with TRBD1. Germline trimming cut 2 bases from V and 10 bases from J; bases unmatched to any gene: 18. CDR1 is SGHTA and CDR2 is FQGNSA in the germline V gene. The length of the CDR3 is 19 residues.

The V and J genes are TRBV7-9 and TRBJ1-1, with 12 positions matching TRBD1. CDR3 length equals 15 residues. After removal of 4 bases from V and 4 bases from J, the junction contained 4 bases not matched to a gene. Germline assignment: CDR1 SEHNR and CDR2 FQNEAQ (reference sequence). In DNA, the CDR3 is TGTGCCAGCAGCTCGGGACAGGGGGCACGCACTGAAGCTTTCTTT. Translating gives CASSSGQGARTEAFF. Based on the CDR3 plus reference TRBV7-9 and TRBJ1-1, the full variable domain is DTGVSQNPRHKITKRGQNVTFRCDPISEHNRLYWYRQTLGQGPEFLTYFQNEAQLEKSRLLSDRFSAERPKGSFSTLEIQRTEQGDSAMYLCASSSGQGARTEAFFGQGTRLTVV.

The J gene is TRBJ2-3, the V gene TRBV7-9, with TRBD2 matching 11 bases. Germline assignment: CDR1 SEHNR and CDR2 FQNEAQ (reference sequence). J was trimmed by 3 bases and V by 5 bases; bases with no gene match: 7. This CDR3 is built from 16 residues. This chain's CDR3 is CASSIILAGETDTQYF. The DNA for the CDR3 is TGTGCCAGCAGCATAATACTAGCGGGAGAAACAGATACGCAGTATTTT.

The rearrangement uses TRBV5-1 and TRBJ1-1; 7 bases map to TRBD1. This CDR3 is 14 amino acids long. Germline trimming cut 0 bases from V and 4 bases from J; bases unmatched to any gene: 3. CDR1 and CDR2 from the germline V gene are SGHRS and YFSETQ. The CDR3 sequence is CASSLVAGGTEAFF. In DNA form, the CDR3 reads TGCGCCAGCAGCTTGGTGGCAGGGGGCACTGAAGCTTTCTTT.

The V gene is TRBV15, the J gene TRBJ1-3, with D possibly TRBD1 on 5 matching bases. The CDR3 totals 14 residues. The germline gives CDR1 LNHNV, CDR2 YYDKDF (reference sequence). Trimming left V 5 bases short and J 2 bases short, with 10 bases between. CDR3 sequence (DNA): TGTGCCACCAGCCCACGACAGCCTGGAAACACCATATATTTT. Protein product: CATSPRQPGNTIYF.

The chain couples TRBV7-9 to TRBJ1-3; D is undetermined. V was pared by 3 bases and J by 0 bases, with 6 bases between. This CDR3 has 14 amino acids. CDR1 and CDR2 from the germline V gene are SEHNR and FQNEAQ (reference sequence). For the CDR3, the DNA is TGTGCCAGCAGCTTCCAATTCTCTGGAAACACCATATATTTT. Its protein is CASSFQFSGNTIYF.

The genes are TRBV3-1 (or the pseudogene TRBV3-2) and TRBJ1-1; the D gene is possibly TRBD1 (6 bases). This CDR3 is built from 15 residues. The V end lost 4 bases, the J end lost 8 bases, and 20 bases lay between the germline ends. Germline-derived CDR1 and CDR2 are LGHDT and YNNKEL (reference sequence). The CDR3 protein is CASSPYRAAPGEAFF. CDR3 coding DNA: TGTGCCAGCAGCCCTTACAGGGCCGCGCCGGGGGAAGCTTTCTTT.

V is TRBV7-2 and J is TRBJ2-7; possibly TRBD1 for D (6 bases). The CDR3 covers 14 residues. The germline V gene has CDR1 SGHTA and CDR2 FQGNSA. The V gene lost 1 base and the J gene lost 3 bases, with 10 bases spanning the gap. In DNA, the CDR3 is TGTGCCAGCAGCTTAGGACAGGTGGGCTACGAGCAGTACTTC. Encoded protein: CASSLGQVGYEQYF.

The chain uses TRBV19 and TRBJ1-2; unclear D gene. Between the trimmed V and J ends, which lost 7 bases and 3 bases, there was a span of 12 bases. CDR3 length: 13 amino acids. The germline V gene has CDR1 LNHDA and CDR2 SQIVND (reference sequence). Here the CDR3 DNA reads TGTGCCAGTACCCCGGGGATCGACTATGGCTACACCTTC. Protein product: CASTPGIDYGYTF.

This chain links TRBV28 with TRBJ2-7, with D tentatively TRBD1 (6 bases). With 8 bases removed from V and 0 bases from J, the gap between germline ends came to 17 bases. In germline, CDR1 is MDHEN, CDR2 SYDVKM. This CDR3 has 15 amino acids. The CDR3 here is CASGRGGQFSYEQYF. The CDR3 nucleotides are TGTGCCAGCGGCCGGGGCGGACAGTTCTCCTACGAGCAGTACTTC.

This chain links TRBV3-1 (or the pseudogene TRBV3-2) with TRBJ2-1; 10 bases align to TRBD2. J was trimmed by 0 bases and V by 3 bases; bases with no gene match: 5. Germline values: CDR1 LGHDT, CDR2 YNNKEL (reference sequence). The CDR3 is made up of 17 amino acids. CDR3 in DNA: TGTGCCAGCAGCCACTACGGACTAGCGGCCTCCTACAATGAGCAGTTCTTC. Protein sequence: CASSHYGLAASYNEQFF.

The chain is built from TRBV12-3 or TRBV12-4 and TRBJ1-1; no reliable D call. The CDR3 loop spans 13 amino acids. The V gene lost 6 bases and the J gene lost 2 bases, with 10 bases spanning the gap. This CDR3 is CASSPGINTEAFF. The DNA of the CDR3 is TGTGCCAGCAGCCCCGGGATTAACACTGAAGCTTTCTTT.

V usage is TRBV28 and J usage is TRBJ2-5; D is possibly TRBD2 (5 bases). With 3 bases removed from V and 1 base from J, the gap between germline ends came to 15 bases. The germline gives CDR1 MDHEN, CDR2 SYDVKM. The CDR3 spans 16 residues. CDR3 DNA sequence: TGTGCCAGCAGTTTTAGCCAGCGGACTCCCCAAGAGACCCAGTACTTC. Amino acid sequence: CASSFSQRTPQETQYF.

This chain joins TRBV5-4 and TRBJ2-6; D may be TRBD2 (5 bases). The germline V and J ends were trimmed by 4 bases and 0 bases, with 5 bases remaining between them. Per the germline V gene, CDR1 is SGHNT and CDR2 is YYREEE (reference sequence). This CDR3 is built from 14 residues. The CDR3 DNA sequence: TGTGCCAGCAGCACTAGCTCTGGGGCCAACGTCCTGACTTTC. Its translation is CASSTSSGANVLTF.

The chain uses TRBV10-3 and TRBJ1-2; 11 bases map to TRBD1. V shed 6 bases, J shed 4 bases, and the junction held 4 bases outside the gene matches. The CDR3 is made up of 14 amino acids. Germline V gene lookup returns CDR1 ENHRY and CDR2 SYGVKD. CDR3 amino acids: CAISRTGGGYGYTF. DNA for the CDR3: TGTGCCATCAGCCGGACAGGGGGCGGCTATGGCTACACCTTC.

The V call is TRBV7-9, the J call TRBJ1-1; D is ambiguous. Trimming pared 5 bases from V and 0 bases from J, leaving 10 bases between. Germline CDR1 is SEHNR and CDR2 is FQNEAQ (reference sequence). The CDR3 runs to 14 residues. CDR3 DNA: TGTGCCAGCAGCCCTAGACCCATGAACACTGAAGCTTTCTTT. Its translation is CASSPRPMNTEAFF.

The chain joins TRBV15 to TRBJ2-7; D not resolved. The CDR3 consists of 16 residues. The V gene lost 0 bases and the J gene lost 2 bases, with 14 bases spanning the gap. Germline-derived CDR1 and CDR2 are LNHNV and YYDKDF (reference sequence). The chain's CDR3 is CATSREQTRPPYEQYF. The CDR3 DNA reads TGTGCCACCAGCAGAGAACAGACCCGGCCCCCCTACGAGCAGTACTTC.

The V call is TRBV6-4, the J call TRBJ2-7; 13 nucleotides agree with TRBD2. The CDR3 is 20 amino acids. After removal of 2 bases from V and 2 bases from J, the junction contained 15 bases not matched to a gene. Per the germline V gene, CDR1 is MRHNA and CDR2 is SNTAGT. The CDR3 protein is CASSDPHPGLAGLDAYEQYF. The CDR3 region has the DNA TGTGCCAGCAGTGACCCCCACCCGGGACTAGCGGGATTGGACGCCTACGAGCAGTACTTC.